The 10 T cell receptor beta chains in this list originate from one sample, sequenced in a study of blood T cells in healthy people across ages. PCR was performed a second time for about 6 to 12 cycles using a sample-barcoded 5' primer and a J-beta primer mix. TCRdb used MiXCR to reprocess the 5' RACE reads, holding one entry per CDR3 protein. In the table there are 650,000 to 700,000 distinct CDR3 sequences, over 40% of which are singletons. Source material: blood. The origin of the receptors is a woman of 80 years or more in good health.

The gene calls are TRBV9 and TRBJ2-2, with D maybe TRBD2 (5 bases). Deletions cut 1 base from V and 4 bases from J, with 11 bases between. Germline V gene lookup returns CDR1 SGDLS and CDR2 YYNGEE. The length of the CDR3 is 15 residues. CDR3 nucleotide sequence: TGTGCCAGCAGCGTAATGCTAGCCAGCACCGGGGAGCTGTTTTTT. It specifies CASSVMLASTGELFF.

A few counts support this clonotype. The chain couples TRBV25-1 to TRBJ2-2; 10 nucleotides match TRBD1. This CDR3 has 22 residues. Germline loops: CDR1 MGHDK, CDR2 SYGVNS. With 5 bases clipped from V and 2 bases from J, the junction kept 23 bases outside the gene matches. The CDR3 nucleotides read TGTGCCAGCAGTCTAATCACCGAACCCGGGACAGGGGCCATACCAAACACCGGGGAGCTGTTTTTT. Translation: CASSLITEPGTGAIPNTGELFF.

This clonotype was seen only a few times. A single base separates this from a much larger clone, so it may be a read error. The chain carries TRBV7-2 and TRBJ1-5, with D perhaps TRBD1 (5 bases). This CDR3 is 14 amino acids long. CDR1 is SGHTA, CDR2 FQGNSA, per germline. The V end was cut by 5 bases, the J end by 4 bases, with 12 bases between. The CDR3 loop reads CASSARDGNQPQHF. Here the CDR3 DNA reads TGTGCCAGCAGCGCCCGGGACGGGAATCAGCCCCAGCATTTT.

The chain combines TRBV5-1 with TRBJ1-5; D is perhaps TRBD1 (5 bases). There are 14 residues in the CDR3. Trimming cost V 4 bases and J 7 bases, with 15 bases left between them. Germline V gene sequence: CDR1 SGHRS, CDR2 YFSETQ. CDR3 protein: CASSPEGSRQPQHF. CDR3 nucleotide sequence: TGCGCCAGCAGCCCGGAGGGGTCTCGGCAGCCCCAGCATTTT. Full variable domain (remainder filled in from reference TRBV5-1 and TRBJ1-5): KAGVTQTPRYLIKTRGQQVTLSCSPISGHRSVSWYQQTPGQGLQFLFEYFSETQRNKGNFPGRFSGRQFSNSRSEMNVSTLELGDSALYLCASSPEGSRQPQHFGDGTRLSIL.

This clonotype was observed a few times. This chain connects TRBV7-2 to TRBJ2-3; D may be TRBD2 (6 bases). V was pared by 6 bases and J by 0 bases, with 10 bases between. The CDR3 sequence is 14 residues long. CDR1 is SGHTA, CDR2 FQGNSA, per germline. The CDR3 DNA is TGTGCCAGCAGGCGGGGCGGAAGCACAGATACGCAGTATTTT. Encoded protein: CASRRGGSTDTQYF.

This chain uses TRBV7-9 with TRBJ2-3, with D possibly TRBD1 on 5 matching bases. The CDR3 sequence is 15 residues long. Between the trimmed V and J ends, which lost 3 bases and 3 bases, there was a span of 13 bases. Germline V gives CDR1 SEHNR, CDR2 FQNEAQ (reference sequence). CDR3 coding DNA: TGTGCCAGCAGCTTGACCGACAGTAGTACAGATACGCAGTATTTT. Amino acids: CASSLTDSSTDTQYF.

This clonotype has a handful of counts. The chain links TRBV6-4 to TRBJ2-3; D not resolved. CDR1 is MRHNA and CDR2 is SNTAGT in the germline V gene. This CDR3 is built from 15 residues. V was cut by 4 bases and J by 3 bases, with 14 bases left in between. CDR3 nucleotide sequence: TGTGCCAGCAGTGGACTCCCCCTGGCAACAGATACGCAGTATTTT. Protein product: CASSGLPLATDTQYF.

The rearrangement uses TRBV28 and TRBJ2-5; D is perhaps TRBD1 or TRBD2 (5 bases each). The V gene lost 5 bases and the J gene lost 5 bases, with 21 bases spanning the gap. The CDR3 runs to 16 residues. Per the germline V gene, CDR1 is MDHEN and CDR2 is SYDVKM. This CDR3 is CASSQPPTWDLETQYF. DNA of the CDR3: TGTGCCAGCAGTCAACCGCCCACTTGGGACCTGGAGACCCAGTACTTC.

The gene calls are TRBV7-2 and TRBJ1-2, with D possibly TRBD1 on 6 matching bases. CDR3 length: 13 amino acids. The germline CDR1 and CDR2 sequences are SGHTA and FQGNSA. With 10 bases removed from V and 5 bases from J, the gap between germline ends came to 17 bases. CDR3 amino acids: CANQQGPGYGYTF. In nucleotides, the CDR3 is TGTGCCAACCAACAGGGCCCTGGGTATGGCTACACCTTC.

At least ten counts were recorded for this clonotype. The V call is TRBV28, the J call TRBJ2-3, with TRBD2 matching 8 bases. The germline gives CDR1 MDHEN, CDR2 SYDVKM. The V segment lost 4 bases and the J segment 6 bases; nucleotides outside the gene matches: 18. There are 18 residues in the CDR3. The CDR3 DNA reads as TGTGCCAGCAGTTCCCCATTCATAGCGGGACCTGGGATGGATACGCAGTATTTT. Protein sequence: CASSSPFIAGPGMDTQYF.